These 11 T cell receptor beta chains were all obtained from the same sample, sequenced in a study of a mutant IDH1 vaccine in newly diagnosed glioma. Noted time point: baseline, week 1 (first vaccination visit). The treatment is: pre-vaccination baseline after standard-of-care therapy. The repertoire was sequenced with immunoSEQ multiplex PCR; TCRdb's copy has only in-frame clones and lacks some. The table shows about 36,000 clones, with more than 90% occurring only once. The material was PBMCs, obtained from a glioma patient treated with radiotherapy, temozolomide or both. The receptors originated from a man between 18 and 29 years old with glioma.

The rearrangement uses TRBV23-1 and TRBJ2-7; possibly TRBD1 or TRBD2 for D (5 bases each). TRBV23-1 is identified as an open reading frame with a role that is uncertain. With 6 bases removed from V and 5 bases from J, the gap between germline ends came to 17 bases. CDR3 length equals 14 residues. CDR3 DNA sequence: TGCGCCAGCAGCCCCGGGGCCGAGCCCCACGAGCAGTACTTC. As protein: CASSPGAEPHEQYF.

V and J are TRBV6-6 and TRBJ1-2; D may be TRBD1 (5 bases). The V gene's germline CDR1 is MNHNY and CDR2 SVGAGI (reference sequence). This CDR3 has 16 amino acids. V lost 6 bases and J 0 bases, leaving 17 bases between the germline ends. This CDR3 is CASSLVRTQANYGYTF. CDR3 nucleotides: TGTGCCAGCAGCCTCGTCCGAACACAGGCTAACTATGGCTACACCTTC.

V and J are TRBV19 and TRBJ1-6; a weak D match, TRBD1 (6 bases). The CDR3 has 15 amino acids. The V and J ends lost 5 bases and 10 bases respectively, with 18 bases between them. Looked up from germline, CDR1 is LNHDA and CDR2 is SQIVND (reference sequence). Here the CDR3 reads CASSPAAGAGSPLHF. CDR3 in DNA: TGTGCCAGTAGTCCTGCGGCGGGGGCAGGGTCACCCCTCCACTTT.

This chain joins TRBV7-2 and TRBJ1-5; 10 positions match TRBD1. V lost 1 base, J lost 2 bases, and 2 bases stayed unmatched. Germline CDR1 and CDR2: SGHTA and FQGNSA. The CDR3 runs 16 residues. The CDR3 loop is CASSLGTGGGNQPQHF. The CDR3 DNA reads TGTGCCAGCAGCTTAGGGACAGGGGGGGGCAATCAGCCCCAGCATTTT.

The gene calls are TRBV5-1 and TRBJ1-1; D perhaps matches TRBD1 (5 bases). With 3 bases removed from V and 1 base from J, the gap between germline ends came to 7 bases. Germline V gene data show CDR1 as SGHRS and CDR2 as YFSETQ. CDR3 length: 13 amino acids. In nucleotides, the CDR3 is TGCGCCAGCAGCTCCGGGGCGAACACTGAAGCTTTCTTT. This codes for CASSSGANTEAFF.

V is TRBV7-9 and J is TRBJ2-7; TRBD2 aligns across 7 bases. Germline lookup yields CDR1 SEHNR and CDR2 FQNEAQ (reference sequence). After removal of 2 bases from V and 0 bases from J, the junction contained 4 bases not matched to a gene. There are 15 residues in the CDR3. This CDR3 is CASSLSGVSSYEQYF. CDR3 DNA: TGTGCCAGCAGCTTAAGCGGGGTGAGCTCCTACGAGCAGTACTTC. Full variable domain (rest looked up from reference TRBV7-9 and TRBJ2-7): DTGVSQNPRHKITKRGQNVTFRCDPISEHNRLYWYRQTLGQGPEFLTYFQNEAQLEKSRLLSDRFSAERPKGSFSTLEIQRTEQGDSAMYLCASSLSGVSSYEQYFGPGTRLTVT.

The chain uses TRBV30 and TRBJ1-5; D uncertain. The CDR3 spans 13 residues. The germline V gene encodes CDR1 GTSNPN and CDR2 SVGIG (reference sequence). The ends were cut back, 3 bases at V and 1 base at J, with 7 bases in the middle. CDR3 nucleotides: TGTGCCTGGAGCGCGGGGAGCAATCAGCCCCAGCATTTT. It encodes CAWSAGSNQPQHF.

This rearrangement joins TRBV18 to TRBJ1-5; a possible D gene is TRBD1 (5 bases). The CDR3 is 14 residues long. The V gene lost 1 base and the J gene lost 11 bases, with 15 bases spanning the gap. Per the germline V gene, CDR1 is KGHSH and CDR2 is LQKENI. The DNA of the CDR3 is TGTGCCAGCTCACCACGGATTGACAGTTCGGCCCAGCATTTT. This translates into CASSPRIDSSAQHF. The full variable domain, its missing parts supplied by reference TRBV18 and TRBJ1-5, is NAGVMQNPRHLVRRRGQEARLRCSPMKGHSHVYWYRQLPEEGLKFMVYLQKENIIDESGMPKERFSAEFPKEGPSILRIQQVVRGDSAAYFCASSPRIDSSAQHFGDGTRLSIL.

This sequence joins TRBV29-1 and TRBJ2-3; maybe TRBD2 (5 bases). Germline V gene data show CDR1 as SQVTM and CDR2 as ANQGSEA. The ends were cut back, 6 bases at V and 2 bases at J, with 9 bases in the middle. This CDR3 spans 12 amino acids. This CDR3 reads CSVRGITDTQYF. The DNA of the CDR3 is TGCAGCGTGCGAGGGATCACAGATACGCAGTATTTT.

The genes are TRBV6-1 and TRBJ2-7, with D unclear. The CDR3 length is 15 residues. The germline V gene has CDR1 MNHNS and CDR2 SASEGT. Trimming shortened V by 6 bases and J by 1 base, and 16 bases separated the two germline ends. CDR3 residues: CASRPPPGGSYEQYF. The CDR3 DNA follows: TGTGCCAGCAGACCCCCCCCGGGTGGGTCCTACGAGCAGTACTTC.

V usage is TRBV28 and J usage is TRBJ1-1; D may be TRBD1 (5 bases). This CDR3 has 14 amino acids. V lost 8 bases, J lost 0 bases, and 13 bases lay in between. Germline-derived CDR1 and CDR2 are MDHEN and SYDVKM. The CDR3 loop is CASRLPRVNTEAFF. For the CDR3, the DNA is TGTGCCAGCCGACTCCCCAGGGTGAACACTGAAGCTTTCTTT. The full variable domain, in which reference TRBV28 and TRBJ1-1 provide the parts outside the CDR3, is DVKVTQSSRYLVKRTGEKVFLECVQDMDHENMFWYRQDPGLGLRLIYFSYDVKMKEKGDIPEGYSVSREKKERFSLILESASTNQTSMYLCASRLPRVNTEAFFGQGTRLTVV.